This TCR beta chain was identified during a study of Ad26.COV2.S vaccination and SARS-CoV-2 variants. Study background: In the study, Ad26.COV2.S was injected intramuscularly once, or twice 56 days apart.

The sample holds a few counts of this clone. Its antigen is unknown. General study results and limits: Using TCR breadth and depth analyses may have led to underestimated total T cell responses.

Assay: immunoSEQ multiplex PCR; the TCRdb copy retains only in-frame clones and omits some. The sample lists 500,000 or so clones; nearly 90% were seen once. Looked up from germline, CDR1 is SEHNR and CDR2 is FQNEAQ (reference sequence). The V and J ends lost 5 bases and 7 bases respectively, with 8 bases between them. The CDR3 is 12 amino acids. Documented treatment: around 19 received Ad26.COV2.S at low or high dose, single or two shots; about 5 received placebo; per-sample allocation not given. Samples came from day 63 after the first vaccine or placebo injection. Its platform was an Ad26 vector, and its expressed antigen was Wuhan-strain SARS-CoV-2 spike.

Here the sequenced sample was peripheral blood, taken in a trial of Ad26.COV2.S vaccine versus placebo. The J gene is TRBJ2-2, the V gene TRBV7-9, with no clear D. The sequence was collected from a person between 18 and 65 years old who received the Ad26.COV2.S COVID-19 vaccine or a placebo. The chain's CDR3 is CASSTQIGELFF. In DNA, the CDR3 is TGTGCCAGCAGCACTCAAATCGGGGAGCTGTTTTTT.